This is a list of T cell receptor beta chains from one sample in a study of kidney transplant recipient with SARS-CoV-2 infection. TCRdb re-analysed the reads in MiXCR, keeping a single row per CDR3 protein. The sample contains approximately 250,000 distinct CDR3 sequences, about 28% of which appear only once. The source material was a blood sample, sampled at baseline and around day 110 from a kidney transplant recipient. The receptors stem from a male patient younger than 45 who had COVID-19 and was a kidney transplant recipient. Part of the T cell pool may stem from the graft donor. Both conserved end residues are part of each CDR3. The D gene is left open where the match is weak. Size values are once, few and many counts, or a class for expanded clones, and some rows have none.

-	-	TRBV6-5	TRBJ2-1	TGTGCCAGCAGTTACTCGAACAATGGGCAGTTCTTC	CASSYSNNGQFF
-	many	TRBV30	TRBJ1-5	TGTGCCTGGAGTGTGGGCAGCAATCAGCCCCAGCATTTT	CAWSVGSNQPQHF
-	-	TRBV19	TRBJ2-3	TGTGCCAGTAATGAGGAACTAGCGAGGGGGGATACGCAGTATTTT	CASNEELARGDTQYF
TRBD1	many	TRBV28	TRBJ2-2	TGTGCCAGCAGTCCCGGGACAGTGAACACCGGGGAGCTGTTTTTT	CASSPGTVNTGELFF
-	few	TRBV7-9	TRBJ2-5	TGTGCCAGCAGCGTTAGGACCGAACAAGAGACCCAGTACTTC	CASSVRTEQETQYF
-	many	TRBV7-9	TRBJ1-2	TGTGCCAGCAGCTTAAACACCGCGTTCGGCTACACCTTC	CASSLNTAFGYTF
TRBD1	many	TRBV19	TRBJ1-5	TGTGCCAGTACCCCTAGGGGGCATCAGCCCCAGCATTTT	CASTPRGHQPQHF
-	-	TRBV12-3/TRBV12-4	TRBJ2-1	TGTGCCTCCCGGGATCAGAGCTCCTACAATGACCAGTTCTTC	CASRDQSSYNDQFF
-	many	TRBV16	TRBJ1-2	TGTGCCAGCAGCCTTTTTAGGGTCGTTAGAAAGACCTATGGCTACACCTTC	CASSLFRVVRKTYGYTF
TRBD2	few	TRBV7-9	TRBJ2-3	TGTGCCAGCAGCTTACCCCAAGGGACTAGCGATACAGATACGCAGTATTTT	CASSLPQGTSDTDTQYF
TRBD2	few	TRBV20-1	TRBJ2-3	TGCAGTGCTAGAGGGCGGACTAGCGGGAGAACAGATACGCAGTATTTT	CSARGRTSGRTDTQYF
-	many	TRBV7-3	TRBJ2-3	TGTGCCAGCAGTGCTCAGGGCGGTCGGTTCACAGATACGCAGTATTTT	CASSAQGGRFTDTQYF
-	-	TRBV21-1	TRBJ2-3	TGTGCCAGCAGCCTCCATATAGCTACAGTCATGCAAGATACGCAGTATTTT	CASSLHIATVMQDTQYF
-	many	TRBV20-1	TRBJ1-2	TGCAGTGCTTTGCCATCGCTGTTTCGAAAGACCTATGGCTACACCTTC	CSALPSLFRKTYGYTF
-	-	TRBV5-1	TRBJ2-3	TGCGCCAGCAGCGGGGGCACAGGAAGCACAGATACGCAGTATTTT	CASSGGTGSTDTQYF
-	many	TRBV6-1	TRBJ1-1	TGTGCCAGCAGTGAAGCGGGGGGGCGCACTGAAGCTTTCTTT	CASSEAGGRTEAFF
-	many	TRBV10-2	TRBJ2-2	TGCGCCAGCAGCGTTACACTCGGGGAGCTGTTTTTT	CASSVTLGELFF
-	many	TRBV3-1	TRBJ2-5	TGTGCCAGCAGCACGATACCTCCCATTTCTTTCTCTGAGACCCAGTACTTC	CASSTIPPISFSETQYF
TRBD2	many	TRBV5-1	TRBJ2-7	TGCGCCAGCAGCTTGGTATTAGCGGGGAGTTCCTACGAGCAGTACTTC	CASSLVLAGSSYEQYF
-	many	TRBV29-1	TRBJ1-6	TGCAGCGTTGCTGAGGGCTCCTATAATTCACCCCTCCACTTT	CSVAEGSYNSPLHF
-	few	TRBV12-3/TRBV12-4	TRBJ1-2	TGTGCCAGCAGTCTCAGACGCAGCTTCCGAAAGACCTATGGCTACACCTTC	CASSLRRSFRKTYGYTF
TRBD2	many	TRBV10-3	TRBJ2-1	TGTGCCATCAGGAAAGCGGGAGGGCCCGGGAATGAGCAGTTCTTC	CAIRKAGGPGNEQFF
-	many	TRBV9	TRBJ1-1	TGTGCCAGCAGCGTAGTCAAGGGTACTGAAGCTTTCTTT	CASSVVKGTEAFF
-	many	TRBV7-8	TRBJ1-1	TGTGCCAGCAGCTCCCAGGTAGGCGTGGAAGCTTTCTTT	CASSSQVGVEAFF
-	few	TRBV7-6	TRBJ2-1	TGTGCCAGCAGCTTAGTCCCTCGGGCGGACAATGAGCAGTTCTTC	CASSLVPRADNEQFF
-	-	TRBV8-2	TRBJ1-2	TGTGGCAGTCGTGGAGATGATAGCCGAAAGACCTATGGCTACACCTTC	CGSRGDDSRKTYGYTF
-	many	TRBV20-1	TRBJ1-2	TGCAGTGCTACCGAAAGGCTGTTTCGAAAGACCTATGGCTACACCTTC	CSATERLFRKTYGYTF
TRBD1	few	TRBV28	TRBJ2-3	TGTGCCAGCAGGACAGGGGGCTGGACAGATACGCAGTATTTT	CASRTGGWTDTQYF
-	-	TRBV6-6	TRBJ2-3	TGTGCCAGCAGTTACGGGGCCCGCCGGGATACGCAGTATTTT	CASSYGARRDTQYF
-	few	TRBV6-2/TRBV6-3	TRBJ1-1	TGTGCCAGCACCCCACCAGGGGTGGGTAACACTGAAGCTTTCTTT	CASTPPGVGNTEAFF
-	many	TRBV16	TRBJ1-2	TGTGCCAGCAGCTCAGGAACGGTCGTTAGAAAGACCTATGGCTACACCTTC	CASSSGTVVRKTYGYTF
-	many	TRBV11-3	TRBJ2-3	TGTGCCAGCAGCTTACGCGACTACTGGGAGGATACGCAGTATTTT	CASSLRDYWEDTQYF
-	many	TRBV6-1	TRBJ2-5	TGTGCCAGCAGTGAAAGGAGGGGGGGTCGAGAGACCCAGTACTTC	CASSERRGGRETQYF
TRBD2	many	TRBV28	TRBJ2-1	TGTGCCAGCAGTTTCCCCCTTAGCGGGAGCTCCTACAATGAGCAGTTCTTC	CASSFPLSGSSYNEQFF
TRBD2	few	TRBV9	TRBJ2-7	TGTGCCAGCAGCGTAGGACTAGCGGGAAGCGAGCAGTACTTC	CASSVGLAGSEQYF
-	many	TRBV5-1	TRBJ2-3	TGCGCCAGCAGCTTTGCAGGGCTTAGCACAGATACGCAGTATTTT	CASSFAGLSTDTQYF
-	many	TRBV5-6	TRBJ1-2	TGTGCCAGCCATCTGCACAATAGTCGAAAGACCTATGGCTACACCTTC	CASHLHNSRKTYGYTF
-	many	TRBV12-3/TRBV12-4	TRBJ2-2	TGTGCCAGCAGTTTAGGTGTGGTATCCGGGGAGCTGTTTTTT	CASSLGVVSGELFF
-	once	TRBV22-1	TRBJ2-6	TGTCCTGGGAAAACGTGGCGAAAGCGAACAAAGTCGGGCCAACGTCTGACTTTC	CPGKTWRKRTKSGQRLTF
TRBD1	-	TRBV5-1	TRBJ2-3	TGCGCCAGCAAAGGGACAGTCGACACAGATACGCAGTATTTT	CASKGTVDTDTQYF
-	many	TRBV3-1	TRBJ2-5	TGTGCCAGCAGCAAGACTACTCCCATTTCTTTCTCTGAGACCCAGTACTTC	CASSKTTPISFSETQYF
-	many	TRBV19	TRBJ1-1	TGTGCCAGTAGTATTCCAGGGGAGACTGAAGCTTTCTTT	CASSIPGETEAFF
-	many	TRBV12-5	TRBJ1-2	TGTGCTAGTGGTTGGCGTTATTTGCAGGGAAAGACCTATGGCTACACCTTC	CASGWRYLQGKTYGYTF